One sample yielded the 11 T cell receptor beta chains listed below, sequenced in a study of blood T cell repertoires in COVID-19. Some clones are missing from TCRdb's copy, which holds only in-frame ones; the method was immunoSEQ multiplex PCR. In the table there are roughly 230,000 clones, approximately 82% of which are singletons. What was sequenced was peripheral blood. The receptors stem from a man between 35 and 55 years old with active or convalescent COVID-19.

This sequence joins TRBV6-5 and TRBJ2-3, with a possible D match to TRBD2 (6 bases). Germline loops: CDR1 MNHEY, CDR2 SVGAGI. CDR3 length equals 15 residues. Trimming took off 1 base at V and 4 bases at J, with 12 bases between the two ends. The CDR3 reads CASSYYGRGADTQYF. For the CDR3, the DNA is TGTGCCAGCAGTTACTACGGGAGAGGGGCAGATACGCAGTATTTT.

The chain uses TRBV4-1 and TRBJ2-1, with a possible D match to TRBD1 (6 bases). Per germline, CDR1 MGHRA and CDR2 YSYEKL. The V gene lost 0 bases and the J gene lost 10 bases, with 19 bases spanning the gap. This CDR3 has 16 amino acids. In nucleotides, the CDR3 is TGCGCCAGCAGCCAAGACTGGGGTCGGGGAGACAGGGAGCAGTTCTTC. As protein: CASSQDWGRGDREQFF.

The V and J genes are TRBV7-6 and TRBJ1-5; possibly TRBD1 for D (6 bases). Per germline, CDR1 SGHVS and CDR2 FNYEAQ. The length of the CDR3 is 15 residues. V lost 1 base and J 4 bases, leaving 11 bases between the germline ends. CDR3 residues: CASSLVTGWNQPQHF. The CDR3 nucleotides are TGTGCCAGCAGCTTAGTAACAGGGTGGAATCAGCCCCAGCATTTT.

The chain uses TRBV7-3 and TRBJ2-1; D ambiguous. Per germline, CDR1 SGHTA and CDR2 FQGTGA. This CDR3 comprises 13 residues. Trimming took 2 bases from V and 4 from J, leaving 6 bases between them. In DNA, the CDR3 is TGTGCCAGCAGCTTAGGTCAGTACAATGAGCAGTTCTTC. Amino acids: CASSLGQYNEQFF.

This clone appeared once. The CDR3 sequence is CASSIDRGGGDTQYF. The CDR3 DNA is TGTGCCAGTAGTATCGACAGGGGAGGAGGAGATACGCAGTATTTT. The rearrangement links TRBV19 to TRBJ2-3; 8 bases are a match to TRBD1. The CDR3 extends over 15 amino acids. The junction had 7 bases not matched to a gene; V was cut back by 3 bases and J by 5 bases. Germline V lookup: CDR1 LNHDA, CDR2 SQIVND (reference sequence).

The chain links TRBV2 to TRBJ1-4, with TRBD1 matching 12 bases. J lost 0 bases, V lost 10 bases, and 9 bases had no gene match. Germline CDR1 and CDR2: SNHLY and FYNNEI. CDR3 length: 17 residues. The CDR3 sequence is CATRPGQGASTNEKLFF. The CDR3 DNA sequence: TGTGCCACACGACCGGGACAGGGGGCGTCAACTAATGAAAAACTGTTTTTT.

V is TRBV6-5 and J is TRBJ1-1; no clear D gene. From germline, CDR1 is MNHEY and CDR2 SVGAGI. This CDR3 has 13 amino acids. The germline V and J ends were trimmed by 6 bases and 1 base, with 9 bases remaining between them. The DNA of the CDR3 is TGTGCCAGCAGCCAGACTTCGAACACTGAAGCTTTCTTT. Translated, it gives CASSQTSNTEAFF.

The V and J genes are TRBV18 and TRBJ1-1; D is unresolved. The CDR3 is 15 amino acids. The germline V gene has CDR1 KGHSH and CDR2 LQKENI. The V and J ends lost 1 base and 1 base respectively, with 10 bases between them. CDR3 sequence: CASSPQRRENTEAFF. Written as DNA, the CDR3 is TGTGCCAGCTCACCACAGAGACGGGAGAACACTGAAGCTTTCTTT.

The chain couples TRBV2 to TRBJ1-5, with unresolved D. V lost 0 bases, J lost 4 bases, and 10 bases lay in between. Germline CDR1 reads SNHLY; CDR2 reads FYNNEI. CDR3 size: 15 residues. CDR3 region: CASSEAIPGNQPQHF. In DNA, the CDR3 is TGTGCCAGCAGTGAAGCGATTCCGGGTAATCAGCCCCAGCATTTT.

The rearrangement joins TRBV30 to TRBJ1-1; 8 bases are shared with TRBD1. Germline V gene sequence: CDR1 GTSNPN, CDR2 SVGIG (reference sequence). Trimming cost V 2 bases and J 7 bases; bases outside gene matches: 9. The CDR3 consists of 14 residues. The CDR3 region has the DNA TGTGCCTGGAGTTCCGGACAGGGTGTGGATGAAGCTTTCTTT. Translating gives CAWSSGQGVDEAFF.

This clone was seen once. The chain has TRBV13 and TRBJ2-3; 7 bases align to TRBD2. The germline V gene encodes CDR1 PRHDT and CDR2 FYEKMQ (reference sequence). The V segment lost 5 bases and the J segment 2 bases; nucleotides outside the gene matches: 10. This CDR3 spans 16 amino acids. CDR3 residues: CASSPPSGTATDTQYF. The CDR3 DNA is TGTGCCAGCAGCCCACCCAGCGGGACCGCCACAGATACGCAGTATTTT.